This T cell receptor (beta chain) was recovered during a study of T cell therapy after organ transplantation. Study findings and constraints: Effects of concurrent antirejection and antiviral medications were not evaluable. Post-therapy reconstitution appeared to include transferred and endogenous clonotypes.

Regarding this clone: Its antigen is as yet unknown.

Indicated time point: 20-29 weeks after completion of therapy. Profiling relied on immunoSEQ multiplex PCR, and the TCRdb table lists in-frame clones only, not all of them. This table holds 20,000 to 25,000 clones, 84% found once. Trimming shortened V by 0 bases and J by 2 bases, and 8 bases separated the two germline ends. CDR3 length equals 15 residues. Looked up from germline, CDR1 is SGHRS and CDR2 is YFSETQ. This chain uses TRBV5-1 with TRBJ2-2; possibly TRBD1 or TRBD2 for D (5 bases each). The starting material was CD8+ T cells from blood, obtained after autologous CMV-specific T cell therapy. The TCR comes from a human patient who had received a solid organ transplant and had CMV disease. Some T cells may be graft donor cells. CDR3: CASSLEWDNTGELFF. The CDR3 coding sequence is TGCGCCAGCAGCTTGGAATGGGACAACACCGGGGAGCTGTTTTTT.